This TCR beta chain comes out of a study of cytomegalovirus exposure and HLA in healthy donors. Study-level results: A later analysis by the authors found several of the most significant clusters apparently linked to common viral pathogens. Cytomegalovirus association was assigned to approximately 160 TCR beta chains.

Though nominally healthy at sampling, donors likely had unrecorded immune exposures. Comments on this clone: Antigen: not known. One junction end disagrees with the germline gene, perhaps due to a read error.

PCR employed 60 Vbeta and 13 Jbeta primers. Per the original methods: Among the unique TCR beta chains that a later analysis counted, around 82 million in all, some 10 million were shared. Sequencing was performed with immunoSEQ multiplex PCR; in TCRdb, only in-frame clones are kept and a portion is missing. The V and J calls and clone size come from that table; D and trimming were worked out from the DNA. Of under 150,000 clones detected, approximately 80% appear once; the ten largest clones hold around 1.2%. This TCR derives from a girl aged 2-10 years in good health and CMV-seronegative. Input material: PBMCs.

The CDR3 is CASSLQGQETQYF. The DNA for the CDR3 is TGTGCTAGCAGCCTACAGGGGCAAGAGACCCAGTACTTC. The chain is built from TRBV7-7 and TRBJ2-5; 7 bases align to TRBD1. The CDR3 has 13 amino acids. CDR1 is SSHAT, CDR2 FNYEAQ, per germline (reference sequence).